This T cell receptor (beta chain) emerged from a study of glioma-infiltrating T cells listed by TCRdb under 2016. Background for the entire study: Sequencing of TCR alpha- and beta-chain repertoires was performed on glioma tissue, on non-neoplastic brain tissue, and on matched peripheral blood mononuclear cells. The paired cohort was made up of three low-grade glioma patients, several primary glioblastoma patients and three non-glioma patients who contributed non-neoplastic brain tissue. Each tissue-infiltrating repertoire was compared with the same patient's peripheral blood repertoire to measure divergence between tissue and blood T-cell populations. The paper's findings and limits, for the study overall: VJ-independent divergence between tissue and blood was below expectation in non-neoplastic patients but above expectation in all gliomas, especially low-grade gliomas. Group comparisons rested on small numbers: three non-neoplastic, three low-grade glioma and several glioblastoma patients. Very few CDR3 sequences were found to be shared between tissue and blood, and this scarcity was attributed to high CDR3 diversity and limited sampling.

CDR1 and CDR2, per the germline V gene, are LGHNA and YNFKEQ. CDR3 length: 15 amino acids, cysteine to phenylalanine. The entry retains the CDR3 DNA only, 45 bases that are in frame from base 1. V lost 1 base and J lost 0 bases; the stretch between them is 8 bases long. TCR alpha and beta CDR3 regions were amplified with the iRepertoire nested amplicon-rescue multiplex PCR (arm-PCR) platform from RNA. One-step reverse transcription and amplification used roughly 100-450 ng of tissue mRNA or PBMC total RNA as input. Following bead purification, Illumina adapters were added through a secondary multiplex PCR, and the libraries were then gel-purified between 200 and 400 bp. The libraries contained internal 6-nucleotide barcodes that were used for demultiplexing. Sequencing of the libraries was done on an Illumina MiSeq using 2x220 or 2x250 nucleotide paired-end reads. The study's own analysis went as follows. Paired reads were merged using FLASH 1.2.11 and aligned with BWA-MEM to the GRCh37 human genome, and TRA and TRB reads were then extracted. An IMGT-derived reference of cassette sequences and CDR3 motifs, with pseudogenes included, was used for V and J assignment. Three-frame translation of reads was performed, and productive CDR3s were defined as those with a C...FGXG motif and no stop codons. A clonotype was defined as a unique combination of a V-J cassette pair and a CDR3 amino acid sequence. Hamming distance filtering was applied to reads, with thresholds set by the sequence error rate of each sample in mapped regions. The public reads were run again by TCRdb, first through fastp at Q25 and then through MiXCR, and only productive beta chains were kept. All rows with the same CDR3 protein become a single entry with the most common DNA and genes. In this record, the V and J calls reflect TCRdb's handling and not the investigators' own analysis. The sample table lists about 94,000 distinct CDR3 sequences, 20% to 25% of them with a count of one. The ten largest clones represent over 5% of the sample.

This clonotype was detected ten times or more. It lacks a known antigen. No base quality values were provided; no much bigger clone lies one nucleotide off. The sequence joins TRBV4-2 to TRBJ2-3; the D gene is unclear. Specimen: glioma tissue, nonneoplastic brain tissue, or PBMCs (not recorded which). This TCR was recovered from a human donor with low-grade glioma or glioblastoma, undergoing nonglioma brain surgery, or in good health (not recorded which). CDR3 sequence: CASSQGQLSTDTQYF. Read as DNA, the sequence is TGTGCCAGCAGCCAAGGGCAACTCAGCACAGATACGCAGTATTTT.